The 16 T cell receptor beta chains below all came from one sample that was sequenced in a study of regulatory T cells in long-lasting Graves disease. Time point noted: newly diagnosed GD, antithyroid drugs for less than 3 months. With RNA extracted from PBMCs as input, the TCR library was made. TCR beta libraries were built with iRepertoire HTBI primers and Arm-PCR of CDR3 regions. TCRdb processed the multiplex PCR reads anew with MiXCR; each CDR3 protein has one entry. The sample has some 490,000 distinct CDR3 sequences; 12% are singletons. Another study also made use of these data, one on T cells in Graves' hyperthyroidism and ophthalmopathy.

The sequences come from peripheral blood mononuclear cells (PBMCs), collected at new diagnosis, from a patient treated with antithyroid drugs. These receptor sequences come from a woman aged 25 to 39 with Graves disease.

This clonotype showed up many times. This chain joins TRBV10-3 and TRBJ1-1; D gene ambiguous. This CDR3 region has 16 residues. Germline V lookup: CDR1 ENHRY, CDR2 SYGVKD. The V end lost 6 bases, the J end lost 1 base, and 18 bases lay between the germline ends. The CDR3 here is CAISKSNSAPNTEAFF. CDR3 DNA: TGTGCCATCAGCAAGAGTAACTCAGCGCCGAACACTGAAGCTTTCTTT.

Here the CDR3 reads CSASLAGDSGELFF. CDR3 DNA: TGCAGTGCTAGTCTAGCGGGAGACTCCGGGGAGCTGTTTTTT. The V call is TRBV20-1, the J call TRBJ2-2, with 10 bases aligning to TRBD2. Germline CDR1 is DFQATT and CDR2 is SNEGSKA (reference sequence). V lost 3 bases to trimming and J lost 6 bases; unmatched junction nucleotides: 4. The CDR3 has 14 residues.

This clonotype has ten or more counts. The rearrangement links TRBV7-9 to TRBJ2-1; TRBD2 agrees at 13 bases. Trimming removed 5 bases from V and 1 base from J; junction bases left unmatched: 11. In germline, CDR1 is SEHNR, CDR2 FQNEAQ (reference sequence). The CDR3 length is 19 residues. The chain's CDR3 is CASSPRPLAGGSSYNEQFF. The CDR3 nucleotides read TGTGCCAGCAGCCCCCGCCCACTAGCGGGAGGGAGTTCCTACAATGAGCAGTTCTTC.

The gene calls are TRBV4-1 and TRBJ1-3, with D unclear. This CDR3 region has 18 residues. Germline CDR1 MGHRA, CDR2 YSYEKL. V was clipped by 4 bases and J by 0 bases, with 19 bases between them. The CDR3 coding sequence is TGCGCCAGCAGCCCCCTGCTCACAGTCGAGCTCTCTGGAAACACCATATATTTT. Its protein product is CASSPLLTVELSGNTIYF.

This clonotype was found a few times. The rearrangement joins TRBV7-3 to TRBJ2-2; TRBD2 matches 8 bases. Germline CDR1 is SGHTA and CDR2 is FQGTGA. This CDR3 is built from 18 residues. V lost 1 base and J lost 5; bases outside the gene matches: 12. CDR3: CASSLNPPAGEWTGELFF. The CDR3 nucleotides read TGTGCCAGCAGCTTAAATCCCCCAGCGGGGGAGTGGACCGGGGAGCTGTTTTTT.

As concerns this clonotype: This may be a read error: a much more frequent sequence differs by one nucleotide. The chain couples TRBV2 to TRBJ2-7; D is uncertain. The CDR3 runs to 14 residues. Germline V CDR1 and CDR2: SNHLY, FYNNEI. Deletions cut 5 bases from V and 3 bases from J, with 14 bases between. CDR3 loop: CASSLTRRLYEQYF. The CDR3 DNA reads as TGTGCCAGCAGTTTGACCCGAAGGCTCTACGAGCAGTACTTC.

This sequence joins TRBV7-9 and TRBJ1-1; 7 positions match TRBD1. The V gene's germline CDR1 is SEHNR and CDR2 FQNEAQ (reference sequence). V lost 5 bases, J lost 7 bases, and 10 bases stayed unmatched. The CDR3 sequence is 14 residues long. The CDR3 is CASSPRTGADEAFF. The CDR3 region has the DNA TGTGCCAGCAGCCCTAGAACAGGGGCGGATGAAGCTTTCTTT.

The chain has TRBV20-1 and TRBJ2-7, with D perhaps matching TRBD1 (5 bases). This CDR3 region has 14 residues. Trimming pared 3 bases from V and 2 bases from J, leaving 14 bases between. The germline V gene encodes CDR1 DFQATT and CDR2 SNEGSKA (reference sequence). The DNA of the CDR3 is TGCAGTGCTAGCCCCAGGGCCGAGGCCTACGAGCAGTACTTC. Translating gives CSASPRAEAYEQYF.

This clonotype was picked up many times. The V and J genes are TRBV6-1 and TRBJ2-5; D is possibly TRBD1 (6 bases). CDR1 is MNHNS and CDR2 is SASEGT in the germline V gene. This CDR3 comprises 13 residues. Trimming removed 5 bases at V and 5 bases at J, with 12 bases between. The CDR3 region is CASSKGVGETQYF. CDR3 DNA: TGTGCCAGCAGTAAGGGGGTTGGGGAGACCCAGTACTTC.

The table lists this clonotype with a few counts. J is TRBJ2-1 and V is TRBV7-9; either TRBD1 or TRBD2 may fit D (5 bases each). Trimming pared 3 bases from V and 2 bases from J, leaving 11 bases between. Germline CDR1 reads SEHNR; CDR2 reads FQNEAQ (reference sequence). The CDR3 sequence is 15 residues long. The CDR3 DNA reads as TGTGCCAGCAGCTTGCTGGGGGACCCCTACAATGAGCAGTTCTTC. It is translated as CASSLLGDPYNEQFF.

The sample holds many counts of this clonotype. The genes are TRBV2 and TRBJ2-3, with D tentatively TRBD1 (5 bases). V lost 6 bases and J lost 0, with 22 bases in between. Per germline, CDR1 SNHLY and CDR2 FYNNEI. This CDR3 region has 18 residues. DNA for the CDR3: TGTGCCAGCAGGGAGACCAGACAGCCCCGATCTAGCACAGATACGCAGTATTTT. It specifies CASRETRQPRSSTDTQYF.

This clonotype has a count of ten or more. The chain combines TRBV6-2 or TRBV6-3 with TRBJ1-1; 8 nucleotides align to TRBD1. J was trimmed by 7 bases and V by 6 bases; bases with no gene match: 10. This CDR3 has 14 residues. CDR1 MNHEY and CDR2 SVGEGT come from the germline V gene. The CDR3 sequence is CASRGQVDFNEAFF. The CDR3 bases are TGTGCCAGCAGGGGACAGGTTGATTTTAATGAAGCTTTCTTT.

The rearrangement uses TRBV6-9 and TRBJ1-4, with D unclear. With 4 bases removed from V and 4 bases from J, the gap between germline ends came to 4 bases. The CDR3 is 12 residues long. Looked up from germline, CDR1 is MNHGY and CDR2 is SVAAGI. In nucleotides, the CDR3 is TGTGCCAGCAGTTCAAATAATGAAAAACTGTTTTTT. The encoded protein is CASSSNNEKLFF.

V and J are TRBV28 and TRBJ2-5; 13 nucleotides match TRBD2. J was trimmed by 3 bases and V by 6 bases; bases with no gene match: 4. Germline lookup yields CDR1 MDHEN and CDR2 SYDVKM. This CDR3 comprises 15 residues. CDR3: CASRTGTSGEETQYF. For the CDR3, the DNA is TGTGCCAGCAGGACCGGGACTAGCGGGGAAGAGACCCAGTACTTC. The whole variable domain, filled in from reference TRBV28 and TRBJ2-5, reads DVKVTQSSRYLVKRTGEKVFLECVQDMDHENMFWYRQDPGLGLRLIYFSYDVKMKEKGDIPEGYSVSREKKERFSLILESASTNQTSMYLCASRTGTSGEETQYFGPGTRLLVL.

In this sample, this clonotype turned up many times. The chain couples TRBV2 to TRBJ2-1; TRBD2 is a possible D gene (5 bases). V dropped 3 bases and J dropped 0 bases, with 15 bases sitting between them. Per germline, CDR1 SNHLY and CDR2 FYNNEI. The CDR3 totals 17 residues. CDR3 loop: CASSDPSTTSSYNEQFF. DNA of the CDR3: TGTGCCAGCAGTGATCCCTCGACTACAAGCTCCTACAATGAGCAGTTCTTC.

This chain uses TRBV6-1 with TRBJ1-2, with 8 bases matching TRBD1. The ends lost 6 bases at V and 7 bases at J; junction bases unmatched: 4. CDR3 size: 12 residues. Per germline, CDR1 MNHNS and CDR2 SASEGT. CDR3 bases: TGTGCCAGCAGGACAGGGGTGGCTGGCTACACCTTC. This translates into CASRTGVAGYTF.